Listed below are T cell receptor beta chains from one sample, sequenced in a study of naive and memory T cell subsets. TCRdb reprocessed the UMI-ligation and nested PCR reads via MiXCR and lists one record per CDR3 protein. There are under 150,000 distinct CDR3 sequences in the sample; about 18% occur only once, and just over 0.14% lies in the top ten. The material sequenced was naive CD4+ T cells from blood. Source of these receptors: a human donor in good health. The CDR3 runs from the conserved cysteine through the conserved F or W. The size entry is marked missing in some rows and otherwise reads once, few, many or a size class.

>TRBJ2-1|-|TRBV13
CASSRANGAFDGDEQFF
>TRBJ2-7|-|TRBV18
CASSPQRETYEQYF
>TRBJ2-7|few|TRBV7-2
CASSPSVGQGYEQYF
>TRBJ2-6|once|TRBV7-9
CASSALPGLSLSGANVLTF
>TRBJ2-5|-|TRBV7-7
CASRRAGAGGPFGTQYF
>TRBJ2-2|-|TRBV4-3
CASSQDKGDSELFF
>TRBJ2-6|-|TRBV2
CASTLLGDGANVLTF
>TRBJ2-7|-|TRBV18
CASSRSKEGLDPYEQYF
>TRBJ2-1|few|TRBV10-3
CAISNLAGDTNEQFF
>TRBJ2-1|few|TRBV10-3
CAIRSDREGNEQFF
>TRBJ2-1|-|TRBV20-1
CSARSRSGSSYNEQFF
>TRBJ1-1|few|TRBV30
CASEQGGANTEAFF
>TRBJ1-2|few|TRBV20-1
CSASPGQQGHGYTF
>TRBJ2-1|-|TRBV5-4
CASSLGYWVDGYNEQFF
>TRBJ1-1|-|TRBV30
CAWSEQGNTEAFF
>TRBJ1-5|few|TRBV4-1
CASSPRTGAGQPQHF
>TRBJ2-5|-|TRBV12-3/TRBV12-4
CASSLWRQETQYF
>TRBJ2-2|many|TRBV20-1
CSAPNGRTMNTGELFF
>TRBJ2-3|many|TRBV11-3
CASSLRGGTQYF
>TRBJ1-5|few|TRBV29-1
CSVARPGYRPSNQPQHF